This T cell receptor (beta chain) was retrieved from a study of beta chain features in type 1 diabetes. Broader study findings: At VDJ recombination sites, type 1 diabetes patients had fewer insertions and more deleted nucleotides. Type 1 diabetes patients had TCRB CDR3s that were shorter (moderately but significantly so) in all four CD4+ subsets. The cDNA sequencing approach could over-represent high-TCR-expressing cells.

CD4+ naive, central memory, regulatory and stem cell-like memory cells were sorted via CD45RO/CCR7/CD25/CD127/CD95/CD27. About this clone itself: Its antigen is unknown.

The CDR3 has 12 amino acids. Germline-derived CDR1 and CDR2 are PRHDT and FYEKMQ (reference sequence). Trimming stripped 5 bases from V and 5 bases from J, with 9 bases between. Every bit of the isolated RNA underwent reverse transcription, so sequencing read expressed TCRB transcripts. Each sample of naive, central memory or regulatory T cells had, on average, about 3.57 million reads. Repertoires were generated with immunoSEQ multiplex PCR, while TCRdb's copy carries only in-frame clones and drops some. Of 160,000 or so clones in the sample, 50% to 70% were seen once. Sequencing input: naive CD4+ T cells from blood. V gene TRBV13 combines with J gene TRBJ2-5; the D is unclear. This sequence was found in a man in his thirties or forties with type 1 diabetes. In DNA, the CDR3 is TGTGCCAGCAGCCCAAGACGGGAGACCCAGTACTTC. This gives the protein CASSPRRETQYF. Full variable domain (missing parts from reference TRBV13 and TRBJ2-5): AAGVIQSPRHLIKEKRETATLKCYPIPRHDTVYWYQQGPGQDPQFLISFYEKMQSDKGSIPDRFSAQQFSDYHSELNMSSLELGDSALYFCASSPRRETQYFGPGTRLLVL.